This paragraph reports one TCR beta chain. No antigen is known for it. Germline lookup yields CDR1 SGHVS and CDR2 FNYEAQ. V lost 4 bases and J 0 bases, leaving 9 bases between the germline ends. This CDR3 region has 14 residues. The PCR ran on 60 Vbeta and 13 Jbeta primers. Here immunoSEQ multiplex PCR was the method, and the copy in TCRdb shows in-frame clones only, minus some. The profile covers around 94,000 clones, with about 60% appearing a single time and approximately 4.3% taken by the ten largest. The sample comes from a study of cytomegalovirus exposure and HLA in healthy donors. Study observations and caveats: Later, TCR association rates were found to vary by HLA locus, highest for DRB1 and lowest for HLA-C.

Specimen: PBMCs. The chain employs TRBV7-6 and TRBJ1-1; D is possibly TRBD1 (5 bases). The clonotype comes from a human donor in good health. As DNA, the CDR3 is TGTGCCAGCAGCTCAACAGGATTGAACACTGAAGCTTTCTTT. Translation gives CASSSTGLNTEAFF.